This T cell receptor (beta chain) was identified in a study of blood T cell repertoires in COVID-19. Per the authors' pipeline: Amplified reference gene primers provided the basis for estimating nucleated cell counts. Some clones are missing from TCRdb's copy, which holds only in-frame ones; the method was immunoSEQ multiplex PCR. Clone size and the V and J calls come from that table; the DNA yielded D and trimming. The table has tens of thousands of clones, more than 75% seen once. This CDR3 contains 14 residues. V trimming: 4 bases; J trimming: 4 bases; junction bases outside the gene matches: 5. CDR1 is SGHRS, CDR2 YFSETQ, per germline.

The TCR sequence derives from a human donor in a cohort sampled during active COVID-19. The donor label of this sample is uncertain. The sequenced sample was peripheral blood. The genes are TRBV5-1 and TRBJ2-3, with 8 nucleotides matching TRBD1. The CDR3 spells CASSRDRIPDTQYF. As DNA, the CDR3 is TGCGCCAGCAGCAGGGACAGGATACCAGATACGCAGTATTTT.